This T cell receptor (beta chain) was documented in a study of blood T cell repertoires in COVID-19. The overall study: Sources were T cells, B-cell-depleted T cells, or PBMCs; the material itself was cDNA or gDNA.

Germline CDR1 reads SGHNT; CDR2 reads YYREEE (reference sequence). The CDR3 is 14 amino acids. V lost 3 bases to trimming and J lost 8 bases; unmatched junction nucleotides: 9. This clone was detected a few times. Study processing details: Reference gene primer amplification yielded estimated nucleated cell counts. The method was immunoSEQ multiplex PCR; TCRdb's version includes in-frame clones alone and lacks a portion of them. That table furnishes V, J and clone size, whereas the DNA furnished D and trimming. Of about 44,000 clones in the sample, about 86% were seen once. The sample consisted of peripheral blood. The clonotype comes from a human donor in a cohort sampled during active COVID-19. V is TRBV5-4 and J is TRBJ1-2, with 8 bases matching TRBD1. The CDR3, as DNA: TGTGCCAGCAGCTCCCCTACAGGGGGAGCAGGCTACACCTTC. Amino acid sequence: CASSSPTGGAGYTF.